This T cell receptor beta chain comes out of a study of blood T cells in healthy people across ages. They isolated at least 7 million PBMCs from each sample. The length of the CDR3 is 18 residues. V lost 1 base and J 6 bases, leaving 22 bases between the germline ends. A J-beta primer mix and a sample-barcoded 5' primer were used in a second PCR of about 7 to 12 cycles. TCRdb reprocessed the 5' RACE reads with MiXCR, giving one entry per CDR3 protein. Of 1.4 million or so distinct CDR3 sequences in the sample, roughly two fifths are singletons; the top ten hold around 4%. This clonotype was recorded a few times.

Sequencing input: blood. The chain combines TRBV12-3 or TRBV12-4 with TRBJ1-5; the D gene is possibly TRBD1 (6 bases). The receptor was isolated from a woman aged 18 to 35 in good health. The CDR3, as DNA: TGTGCCAGCAGTTTAGTTGTAAACAGGGCCCAATCAGGTCAGCCCCAGCATTTT. Protein product: CASSLVVNRAQSGQPQHF.